The 16 T cell receptor beta chains listed next were all sequenced from one sample in a study of blood T cell repertoires in COVID-19. Clones were read by immunoSEQ multiplex PCR, and TCRdb kept only the in-frame ones, dropping some. The sample has 200,000 to 250,000 clones, about 86% seen once; the top ten hold roughly a tenth. The specimen was peripheral blood. The receptors come from a woman in her forties or fifties with COVID-19, enrolled during active disease.

This clone was found a few times. The V and J genes are TRBV5-1 and TRBJ2-1; tentative D call: TRBD1 (6 bases). V lost 0 bases, J lost 8 bases, and 9 bases lay in between. CDR3 length: 13 amino acids. Germline CDR1 and CDR2: SGHRS and YFSETQ. This CDR3 is CASSLGGGDEQFF. In DNA, the CDR3 is TGCGCCAGCAGCTTGGGTGGGGGCGATGAGCAGTTCTTC.

The gene calls are TRBV4-1 and TRBJ1-2; 8 bases align to TRBD1. CDR1 and CDR2 from the germline V gene are MGHRA and YSYEKL. This CDR3 spans 15 amino acids. After removal of 3 bases from V and 7 bases from J, the junction contained 10 bases not matched to a gene. CDR3 in amino acids: CASSHADRESSGYTF. In DNA form, the CDR3 reads TGCGCCAGCAGCCATGCGGACAGGGAAAGCTCTGGCTACACCTTC.

The chain is built from TRBV28 and TRBJ2-1; the D gene is possibly TRBD2 (6 bases). Per the germline V gene, CDR1 is MDHEN and CDR2 is SYDVKM. The V gene lost 8 bases and the J gene lost 10 bases, with 18 bases spanning the gap. The CDR3 runs 13 residues. Here the CDR3 reads CASLGTPHGEQFF. The CDR3, as DNA: TGTGCCAGCCTCGGGACTCCCCACGGGGAGCAGTTCTTC.

The chain links TRBV3-1 (or the pseudogene TRBV3-2) to TRBJ2-1; D not certain. The CDR3 contains 14 residues. The V and J ends lost 2 bases and 9 bases respectively, with 14 bases between them. CDR1 and CDR2 (germline): LGHDT, YNNKEL (reference sequence). CDR3 sequence: CASSQTYDGAEQFF. As DNA, the CDR3 is TGTGCCAGCAGCCAAACCTACGACGGAGCTGAGCAGTTCTTC.

This sequence joins TRBV3-1 (or the pseudogene TRBV3-2) and TRBJ2-5; no clear D gene. Trimming shortened V by 4 bases and J by 1 base, and 13 bases separated the two germline ends. The CDR3 runs to 15 residues. Germline values: CDR1 LGHDT, CDR2 YNNKEL (reference sequence). The CDR3 region is CASSPDRGIQETQYF. The CDR3 DNA reads TGTGCCAGCAGCCCTGACCGCGGAATCCAAGAGACCCAGTACTTC.

The V call is TRBV10-3, the J call TRBJ1-2, with 8 bases matching TRBD1. Germline V gene data show CDR1 as ENHRY and CDR2 as SYGVKD. The CDR3 has 15 amino acids. The V gene end was trimmed by 0 bases and the J gene end by 8 bases; junction bases not matched to a gene: 8. The CDR3 nucleotides are TGTGCCATCAGTGAGTCAGGACAGGGTCTTGGAGGCTACACCTTC. Translation: CAISESGQGLGGYTF.

V is TRBV28 and J is TRBJ2-1; D may be TRBD1 (6 bases). V was cut by 6 bases and J by 3 bases, with 18 bases left in between. CDR3 length: 16 residues. Germline CDR1 MDHEN, CDR2 SYDVKM. The CDR3 DNA sequence: TGTGCCAGCAGCCCGACAGGTTACGGACACTACAATGAGCAGTTCTTC. Its protein product is CASSPTGYGHYNEQFF.

The chain couples TRBV27 to TRBJ2-3, with D unclear. CDR3 size: 16 residues. The germline gives CDR1 MNHEY, CDR2 SMNVEV (reference sequence). The V and J ends lost 0 bases and 1 base respectively, with 11 bases between them. The CDR3 nucleotides read TGTGCCAGCAGTTTATCCCGGATAGCCGGCACAGATACGCAGTATTTT. Translating it yields CASSLSRIAGTDTQYF.

The chain recombines TRBV5-8 with TRBJ2-4; D is unclear. The V gene lost 4 bases and the J gene lost 1 base, with 15 bases spanning the gap. Germline V gene lookup returns CDR1 SGHTS and CDR2 YDEGEE. There are 16 residues in the CDR3. CDR3 DNA: TGTGCCAGCAGCCCAGACATATTTCGGGCCAAAAACATTCAGTACTTC. Its protein is CASSPDIFRAKNIQYF.

This clone appeared a few times. Other DNA sequences within the sample encode an identical CDR3. This CDR3 reads CASSFTSGGADTQYF. CDR3 DNA sequence: TGTGCCAGCAGCTTTACTAGCGGGGGAGCAGATACGCAGTATTTT. The genes are TRBV5-4 and TRBJ2-3; 11 bases align to TRBD2. This CDR3 has 15 amino acids. In germline, CDR1 is SGHNT, CDR2 YYREEE (reference sequence). J gave up 4 bases and V 2 bases, and 3 bases lay outside the gene matches.

The J gene is TRBJ1-5, the V gene TRBV28; 8 positions match TRBD1. The CDR3 has 15 residues. Germline V lookup: CDR1 MDHEN, CDR2 SYDVKM. J was trimmed by 6 bases and V by 2 bases; bases with no gene match: 6. CDR3 residues: CASSLQGARGQPQHF. CDR3 DNA sequence: TGTGCCAGCAGTTTACAGGGGGCCCGGGGTCAGCCCCAGCATTTT.

The chain combines TRBV24-1 with TRBJ2-5, with TRBD1 identical over 7 bases. The junction had 9 bases not matched to a gene; V was cut back by 7 bases and J by 2 bases. This CDR3 is 15 amino acids long. From germline, CDR1 is KGHDR and CDR2 SFDVKD. CDR3 DNA: TGTGCCACCAGCTACAGGGGATGGGGGCAAGAGACCCAGTACTTC. This gives the protein CATSYRGWGQETQYF.

The chain is built from TRBV30 and TRBJ2-7; 8 nucleotides line up with TRBD2. This CDR3 has 14 residues. CDR1 is GTSNPN and CDR2 is SVGIG in the germline V gene (reference sequence). The ends lost 1 base at V and 2 bases at J; junction bases unmatched: 4. CDR3 in DNA: TGTGCCTGGAGTGGGACTAGCCGAGCCTACGAGCAGTACTTC. Translation gives CAWSGTSRAYEQYF.

The chain is built from TRBV11-2 and TRBJ1-2; 8 bases fit TRBD1. The ends lost 6 bases at V and 8 bases at J; junction bases unmatched: 20. The CDR3 covers 17 residues. CDR1 and CDR2 (germline): SGHAT, FQNNGV. DNA of the CDR3: TGTGCCAGCAGACGGACAGGGTACTCTTCCCCCTCCTCGGGCTACACCTTC. Protein sequence: CASRRTGYSSPSSGYTF. The full variable domain, in which reference TRBV11-2 and TRBJ1-2 provide the parts outside the CDR3, is EAGVAQSPRYKIIEKRQSVAFWCNPISGHATLYWYQQILGQGPKLLIQFQNNGVVDDSQLPKDRFSAERLKGVDSTLKIQPAKLEDSAVYLCASRRTGYSSPSSGYTFGSGTRLTVV.

CDR3 sequence (DNA): TGTGCCAGCAGCGGTACTGAGAATGGCTACACCTTC. Translated: CASSGTENGYTF. This chain joins TRBV3-1 (or the pseudogene TRBV3-2) and TRBJ1-2, with no clear D. Germline loops: CDR1 LGHDT, CDR2 YNNKEL (reference sequence). The CDR3 consists of 12 residues. Trimming took 5 bases from V and 6 from J, leaving 10 bases between them.

This chain links TRBV5-1 with TRBJ1-5, with D tentatively TRBD1 (5 bases). The CDR3 covers 14 residues. Germline lookup yields CDR1 SGHRS and CDR2 YFSETQ. The ends were cut back, 4 bases at V and 2 bases at J, with 10 bases in the middle. DNA of the CDR3: TGCGCCAGCAGCATCCTAGGGGGCAATCAGCCCCAGCATTTT. This codes for CASSILGGNQPQHF. The full variable domain, with the rest looked up from reference TRBV5-1 and TRBJ1-5, is KAGVTQTPRYLIKTRGQQVTLSCSPISGHRSVSWYQQTPGQGLQFLFEYFSETQRNKGNFPGRFSGRQFSNSRSEMNVSTLELGDSALYLCASSILGGNQPQHFGDGTRLSIL.